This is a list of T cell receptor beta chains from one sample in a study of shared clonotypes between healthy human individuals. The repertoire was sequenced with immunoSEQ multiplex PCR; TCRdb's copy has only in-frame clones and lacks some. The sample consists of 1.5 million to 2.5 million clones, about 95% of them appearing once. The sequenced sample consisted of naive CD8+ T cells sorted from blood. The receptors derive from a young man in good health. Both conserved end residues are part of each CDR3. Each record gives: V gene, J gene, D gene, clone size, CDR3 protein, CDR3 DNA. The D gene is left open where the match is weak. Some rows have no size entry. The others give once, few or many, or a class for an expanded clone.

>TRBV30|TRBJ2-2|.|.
CAWDLGVGELFF
TGTGCCTGGGATTTAGGAGTCGGGGAGCTGTTTTTT
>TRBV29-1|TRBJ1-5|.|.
CSVDCHYSNQPQHF
TGCAGCGTTGATTGTCACTATAGCAATCAGCCCCAGCATTTT
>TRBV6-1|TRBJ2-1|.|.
CASSVEAGALYNEQFF
TGTGCCAGCAGTGTGGAGGCGGGGGCCCTCTACAATGAGCAGTTCTTC
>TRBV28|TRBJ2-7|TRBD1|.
CASSSGPIDRGGKNEQYF
TGTGCCAGCAGTTCGGGGCCGATCGACAGGGGCGGTAAAAACGAGCAGTACTTC
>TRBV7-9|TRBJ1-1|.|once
CASIPSRAGNTEAFF
TGTGCCAGCATCCCCTCGAGGGCGGGGAACACTGAAGCTTTCTTT
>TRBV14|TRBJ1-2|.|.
CASSPGSTYGYTF
TGTGCCAGCAGCCCCGGTTCCACCTATGGCTACACCTTC
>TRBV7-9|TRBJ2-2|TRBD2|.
CASSPGGSGRNTGELFF
TGTGCCAGCAGCCCAGGCGGTAGCGGGAGAAACACCGGGGAGCTGTTTTTT
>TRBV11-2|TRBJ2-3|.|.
CASSPGPGSTDTQYF
TGTGCCAGCAGCCCCGGCCCTGGTAGCACAGATACGCAGTATTTT
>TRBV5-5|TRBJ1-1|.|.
CASSLGFNTEAFF
TGTGCCAGCAGCTTAGGATTTAACACTGAAGCTTTCTTT
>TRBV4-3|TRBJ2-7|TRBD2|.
CASSQDPQREGPYEQYF
TGCGCCAGCAGCCAAGATCCCCAGCGGGAGGGCCCTTACGAGCAGTACTTC
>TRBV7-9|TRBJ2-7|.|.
CASSPTSSYEQYF
TGTGCCAGCAGCCCGACCAGCTCCTACGAGCAGTACTTC
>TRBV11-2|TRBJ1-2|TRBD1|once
CASSLDQRDSYGYTF
TGTGCCAGCAGCTTAGATCAAAGGGACAGCTATGGCTACACCTTC
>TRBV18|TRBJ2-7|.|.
CASSRPEADYEQYF
TGTGCCAGCTCACGGCCTGAAGCGGACTACGAGCAGTACTTC
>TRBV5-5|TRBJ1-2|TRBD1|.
CASSLYETGGVYGYTF
TGTGCCAGCAGCTTGTACGAGACAGGGGGCGTCTATGGCTACACCTTC
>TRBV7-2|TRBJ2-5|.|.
CASSLMSGQETQYF
TGTGCCAGCAGCTTAATGTCAGGGCAAGAGACCCAGTACTTC
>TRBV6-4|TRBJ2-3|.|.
CASSENKVGGIRTDTQYF
TGTGCCAGCAGTGAAAATAAGGTTGGCGGGATCAGAACAGATACGCAGTATTTT
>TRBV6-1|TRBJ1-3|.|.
CASSEKYLGGGNTIYF
TGTGCCAGCAGTGAAAAATACCTAGGGGGTGGAAACACCATATATTTT
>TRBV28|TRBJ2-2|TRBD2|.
CASSLREVTNTGELFF
TGTGCCAGCAGTTTACGGGAGGTCACTAACACCGGGGAGCTGTTTTTT
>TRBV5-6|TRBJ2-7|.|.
CASSYGQYEQYF
TGTGCCAGCAGTTACGGACAGTACGAGCAGTACTTC
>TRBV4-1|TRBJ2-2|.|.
CASSQEQISSSGELFF
TGCGCCAGCAGCCAAGAACAGATTTCATCCAGCGGGGAGCTGTTTTTT
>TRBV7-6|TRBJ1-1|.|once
CASSLGSAGSGSEAFF
TGTGCCAGCAGCTTAGGGTCGGCAGGGTCGGGTTCTGAAGCTTTCTTT
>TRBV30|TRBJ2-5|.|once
CAWTVRGRLETQYF
TGTGCCTGGACGGTCCGGGGGCGGTTGGAGACCCAGTACTTC
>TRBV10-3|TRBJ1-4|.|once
CAISESDSLNEKLFF
TGTGCCATCAGTGAGTCTGACAGTTTAAATGAAAAACTGTTTTTT
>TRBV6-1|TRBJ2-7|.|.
CASSEFTGPYEQYF
TGTGCCAGCAGTGAATTCACAGGTCCCTACGAGCAGTACTTC
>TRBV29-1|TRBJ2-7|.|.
CRCRGGGRYEQYF
TGCAGGTGCCGAGGGGGGGGTCGCTACGAGCAGTACTTC
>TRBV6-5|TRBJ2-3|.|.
CASRGQIGVTDTQYF
TGTGCCAGCAGGGGGCAAATCGGGGTTACAGATACGCAGTATTTT
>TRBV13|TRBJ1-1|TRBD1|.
CASSLGQGGTEAFF
TGTGCCAGCAGCCTCGGACAGGGCGGCACTGAAGCTTTCTTT